This is a list of T cell receptor beta chains from one sample in a study of shared clonotypes between healthy human individuals. Produced via immunoSEQ multiplex PCR; TCRdb's table is partial and in-frame only. Among under 300,000 clones listed, under 80% were seen once. Sequenced material: memory CD4+ T cells sorted from blood. The origin of the receptors is a man aged 25-40 years in good health. The conserved cysteine and the conserved F or W are not part of the CDR3 here. Rows give clone size only sometimes, using once, few, many, or a class for an expanded clone.

V gene	CDR3 length	J gene	clone size	CDR3 protein
TRBV7-6	14	TRBJ2-2	NA	ASSQRQGIETGELF
TRBV9	15	TRBJ2-1	NA	ASSVAASWTSGNEQF
TRBV18	12	TRBJ2-5	NA	ASSLADYQETQY
TRBV7-2	15	TRBJ2-5	NA	ASSLVPLARNQEAQY
TRBV29-1	10	TRBJ2-3	few	TGSQGTDTQY
TRBV2	13	TRBJ1-2	NA	ASSEEGLTRRGYT
TRBV14	13	TRBJ1-3	NA	ASSQEPGAFSTIY
TRBV7-2	12	TRBJ2-1	many	ASSYGGPYNEQF
TRBV30	11	TRBJ2-7	NA	AWRTGTVSEQY
TRBV6-5	14	TRBJ1-1	NA	ASSSGTGSRYTEAF
TRBV6-5	12	TRBJ1-4	NA	ASSKKGGQGKLF
TRBV5-5	12	TRBJ2-3	NA	ASSYDRPHDTQY
TRBV18	12	TRBJ2-7	NA	ASSPPGQGYEQY
TRBV11-3	15	TRBJ2-5	NA	ASSRGQSKKGQETQY
TRBV5-1	12	TRBJ2-2	NA	ASSLDGGGRELF
TRBV6-6	13	TRBJ1-4	NA	ASTPRGASNEKLF
TRBV20-1	8	TRBJ2-7	few	SAVGQGRP
TRBV2	9	TRBJ2-1	few	ASSHVDEQF
TRBV2	15	TRBJ2-1	NA	ASSRSGLSSSYNEQF
TRBV2	14	TRBJ2-7	NA	ASSPGSGGRTYEQY
TRBV5-4	13	TRBJ2-1	NA	ASSFGQYEHNEQF
TRBV23-1	14	TRBJ2-1	NA	ASSQRQGPSYNEQF
TRBV5-8	9	TRBJ2-5	NA	ASSAPDPQY
TRBV15	13	TRBJ2-1	NA	ATSRDRGNYNEQF
TRBV28	11	TRBJ2-7	many	ASMDPGGHEQY
TRBV2	11	TRBJ2-2	NA	ASSATSAGELF
TRBV28	14	TRBJ2-2	NA	ASSLGLAGGTGELF
TRBV29-1	10	TRBJ2-1	NA	SVLFELPEQF
TRBV12-5	14	TRBJ2-1	NA	ASGFIVTPSYNEQF
TRBV10-3	15	TRBJ1-5	NA	AISESAGRFFNQPQH
TRBV27	14	TRBJ2-7	NA	ASSELSGGASYEQY
TRBV2	10	TRBJ2-7	few	ASSDPPPEQY
TRBV9	12	TRBJ2-7	NA	ASSVSGYSYEQY
TRBV11-2	13	TRBJ1-1	few	ASSSRDRGRSEAF
TRBV10-3	14	TRBJ2-3	NA	AISPTSGRPGDTQY
TRBV29-1	9	TRBJ2-1	few	SAGYDNEQF
TRBV18	11	TRBJ1-1	NA	ASSPSTGTEAF
TRBV27	12	TRBJ1-2	NA	ASSIKKGIGGYT
TRBV6-4	13	TRBJ2-1	few	ASSDTGGSYNEQF
TRBV18	14	TRBJ2-2	NA	ASSPQGVANTGELF
TRBV19	14	TRBJ2-2	once	ASSRGGNGYTGELF
TRBV5-1	13	TRBJ1-1	few	ASSLNTGSNTEAF
TRBV28	13	TRBJ1-5	NA	ASRPFGSLNQPQH
TRBV28	11	TRBJ2-7	NA	ASSTGHPYEQY
TRBV10-1	15	TRBJ2-3	few	ASSEVGPRWYTDTQY
TRBV11-2	11	TRBJ2-1	few	ASSQERGNEQF
TRBV20-1	9	TRBJ2-5	many	SAGWRETQY
TRBV9	13	TRBJ1-1	NA	ASSSRQGANTEAF
TRBV5-4	11	TRBJ2-5	NA	ASSFGLGETQY
TRBV25-1	15	TRBJ2-5	NA	ASSEVRLAGVLETQY
TRBV7-9	13	TRBJ1-2	many	ASSLIGVEGYGYT
TRBV6-6	14	TRBJ2-5	few	ASSSRALAGVETQY
TRBV29-1	12	TRBJ2-1	few	SVVGLAVNNEQF